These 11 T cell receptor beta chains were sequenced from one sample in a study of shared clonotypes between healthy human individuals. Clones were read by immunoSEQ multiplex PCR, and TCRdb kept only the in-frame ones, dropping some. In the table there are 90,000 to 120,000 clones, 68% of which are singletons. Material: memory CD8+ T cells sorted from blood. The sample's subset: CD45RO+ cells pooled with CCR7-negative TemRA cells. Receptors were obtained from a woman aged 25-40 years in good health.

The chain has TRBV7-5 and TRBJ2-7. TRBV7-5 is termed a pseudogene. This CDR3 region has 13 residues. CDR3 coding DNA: TGTGCCAGCAGCCCCCGGGACCCCTACGAGCAGTACTTC. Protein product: CASSPRDPYEQYF.

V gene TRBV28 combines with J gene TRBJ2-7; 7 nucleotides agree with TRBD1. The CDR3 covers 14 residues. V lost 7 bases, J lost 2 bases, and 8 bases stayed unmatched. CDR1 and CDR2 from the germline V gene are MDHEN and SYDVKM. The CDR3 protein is CASTRTGPPYEQYF. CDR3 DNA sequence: TGTGCCAGCACCCGGACAGGCCCCCCCTACGAGCAGTACTTC.

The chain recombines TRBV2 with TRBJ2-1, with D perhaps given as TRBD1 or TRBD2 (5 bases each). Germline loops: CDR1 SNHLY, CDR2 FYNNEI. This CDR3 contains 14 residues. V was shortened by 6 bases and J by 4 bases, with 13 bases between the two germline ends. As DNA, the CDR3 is TGTGCCAGCAGGGGGGATAACACATACAATGAGCAGTTCTTC. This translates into CASRGDNTYNEQFF.

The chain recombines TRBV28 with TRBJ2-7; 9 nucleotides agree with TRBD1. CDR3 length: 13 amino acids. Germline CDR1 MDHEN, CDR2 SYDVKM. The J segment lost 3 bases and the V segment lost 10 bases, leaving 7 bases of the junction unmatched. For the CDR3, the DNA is TGTGCCACCTCCTGGGACAGGGTCTACGAGCAGTACTTC. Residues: CATSWDRVYEQYF.

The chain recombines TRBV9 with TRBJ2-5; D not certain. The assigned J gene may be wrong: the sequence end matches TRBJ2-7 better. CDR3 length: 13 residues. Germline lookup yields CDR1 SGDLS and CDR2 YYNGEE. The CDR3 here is CASSVGNSYEQYF. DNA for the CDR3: TGTGCCAGCAGCGTAGGAAACAGTTACGAGCAGTACTTC.

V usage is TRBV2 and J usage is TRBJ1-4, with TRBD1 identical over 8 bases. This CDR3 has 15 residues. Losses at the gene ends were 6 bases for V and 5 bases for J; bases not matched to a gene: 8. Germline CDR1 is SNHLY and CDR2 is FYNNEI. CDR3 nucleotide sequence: TGTGCCAGCAGGGCTGGACAGGGATTCAATGAAAAACTGTTTTTT. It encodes CASRAGQGFNEKLFF.

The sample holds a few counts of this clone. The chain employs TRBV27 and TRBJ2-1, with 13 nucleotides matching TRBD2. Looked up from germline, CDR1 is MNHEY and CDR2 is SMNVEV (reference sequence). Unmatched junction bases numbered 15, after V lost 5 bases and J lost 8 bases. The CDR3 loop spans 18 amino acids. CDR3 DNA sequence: TGTGCCAGCAGTCCCATCGGACTAGCGGGAGTTTTATTCGATGAGCAGTTCTTC. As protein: CASSPIGLAGVLFDEQFF.

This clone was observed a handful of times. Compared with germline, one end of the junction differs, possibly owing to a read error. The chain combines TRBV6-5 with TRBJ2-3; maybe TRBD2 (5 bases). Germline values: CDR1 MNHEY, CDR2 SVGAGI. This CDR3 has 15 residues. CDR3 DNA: TGTGCCAGCAGTGACTCCCCGGGGAGCACAGATACGCAGTATTTT. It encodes CASSDSPGSTDTQYF.

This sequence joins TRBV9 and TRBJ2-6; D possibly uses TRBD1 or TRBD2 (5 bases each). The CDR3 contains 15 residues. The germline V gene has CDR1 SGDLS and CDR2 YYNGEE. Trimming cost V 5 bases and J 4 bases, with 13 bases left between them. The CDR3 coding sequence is TGTGCCAGCAGAACGGGACCTCTGGGGGCCAACGTCCTGACTTTC. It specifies CASRTGPLGANVLTF.

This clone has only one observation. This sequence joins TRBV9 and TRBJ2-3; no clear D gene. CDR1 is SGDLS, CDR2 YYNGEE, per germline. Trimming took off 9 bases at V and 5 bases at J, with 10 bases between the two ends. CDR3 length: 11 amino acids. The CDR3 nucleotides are TGTGCCACCGGATTATTAGATACGCAGTATTTT. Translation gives CATGLLDTQYF.

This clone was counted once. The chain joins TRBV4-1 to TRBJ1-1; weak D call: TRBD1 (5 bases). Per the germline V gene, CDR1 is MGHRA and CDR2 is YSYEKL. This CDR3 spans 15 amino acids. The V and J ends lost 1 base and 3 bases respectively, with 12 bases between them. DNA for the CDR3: TGCGCCAGCAGCCAAGCCGTCAGGGTATACACTGAAGCTTTCTTT. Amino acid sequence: CASSQAVRVYTEAFF.